This TCR beta chain was documented in a study of blood T cell repertoires in COVID-19. Study-level background: PBMCs, B-cell-depleted T cells, or T cells provided the cDNA or gDNA that made up the material.

Sequenced by immunoSEQ multiplex PCR; TCRdb stores in-frame clones only, minus some. The sample lists under 350,000 clones, 86% occurring once. In germline, CDR1 is SGHAT, CDR2 FQNNGV. This CDR3 comprises 16 residues. V was trimmed by 5 bases and J by 7 bases, leaving 20 bases between them. All enrollees were about 18 to 95 years old and from fewer than 25 US areas. The chain carries TRBV11-2 and TRBJ1-4; weak D call: TRBD1 (6 bases). This clonotype was obtained from a woman younger than 35 who had recovered from COVID-19. Sequences were obtained from PBMCs or T cells enriched from blood (not recorded which). The CDR3 spells CASSQRVNREGEKLFF. Written as DNA, the CDR3 is TGTGCCAGCAGCCAAAGGGTGAACAGGGAAGGTGAAAAACTGTTTTTT.